This T cell receptor (beta chain) was observed in a study of blood T cell repertoires in COVID-19. Study-wide context: PBMCs, B-cell-depleted T cells, or T cells provided the cDNA or gDNA that made up the material.

CDR1 is MGHRA, CDR2 YSYEKL, per germline. V was shortened by 0 bases and J by 4 bases, with 7 bases between the two germline ends. The CDR3 consists of 13 residues. Using immunoSEQ multiplex PCR, the repertoire was profiled, and TCRdb retains in-frame clones only, with some absent. The sample holds approximately 300,000 clones, approximately 90% seen once. The V gene is TRBV4-1, the J gene TRBJ2-7; D call uncertain. The sample consisted of peripheral blood. This clonotype originated in a woman aged 45-60 years with active or convalescent COVID-19. CDR3 bases: TGCGCCAGCAGCCAAGATACAGATTACGAGCAGTACTTC. The encoded protein is CASSQDTDYEQYF.